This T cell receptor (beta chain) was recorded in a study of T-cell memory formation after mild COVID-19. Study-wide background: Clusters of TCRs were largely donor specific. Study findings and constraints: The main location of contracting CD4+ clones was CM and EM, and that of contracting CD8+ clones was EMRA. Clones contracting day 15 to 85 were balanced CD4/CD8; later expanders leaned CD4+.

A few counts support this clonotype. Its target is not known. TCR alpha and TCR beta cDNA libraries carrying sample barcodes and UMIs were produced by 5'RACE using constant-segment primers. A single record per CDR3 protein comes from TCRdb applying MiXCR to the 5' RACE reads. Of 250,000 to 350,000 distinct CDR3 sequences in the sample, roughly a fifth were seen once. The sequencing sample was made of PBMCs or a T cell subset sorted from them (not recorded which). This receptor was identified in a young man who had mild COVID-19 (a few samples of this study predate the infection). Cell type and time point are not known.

CDR3 in DNA: TGCAGCGTTGACGGGGGGCGAGATACGCAGTATTTT. Protein sequence: CSVDGGRDTQYF. The chain employs TRBV29-1 and TRBJ2-3; perhaps TRBD2 as D (7 bases). CDR1 is SQVTM, CDR2 ANQGSEA, per germline. The CDR3 extends over 12 amino acids. V lost 3 bases and J 5 bases, leaving 9 bases between the germline ends.